Here is one T cell receptor (beta chain) with its context. These data originate in a study of blood T cells in healthy people across ages. A J-beta primer mix and a sample-barcoded 5' primer were used in a second PCR of about 7 to 11 cycles. A template-switch adaptor containing 12 random nucleotides labeled each cDNA molecule. TCRdb analysed the 5' RACE reads with MiXCR anew, one entry per CDR3 protein. The sample shows more than 1,000,000 distinct CDR3 sequences, less than 25% of them seen only once. Isolation per sample recovered at least 7 million PBMCs. CDR3 length: 17 residues. The germline CDR1 and CDR2 sequences are LGHNA and YNFKEQ. Trimming pared 2 bases from V and 0 bases from J, leaving 11 bases between. The sample also formed part of further work on T cells of mothers and their children. That study reports: Related mother-child pairs shared marginally more repertoire than unrelated pairs, though not significantly.

This rearrangement joins TRBV4-2 to TRBJ2-6; D may be TRBD2 (5 bases). The receptor comes from a girl aged 2 to 10 in good health. Sequenced: blood. The CDR3: CASSQQSRGSGANVLTF. The CDR3 DNA reads as TGTGCCAGCAGCCAACAGTCTCGGGGCTCTGGGGCCAACGTCCTGACTTTC.